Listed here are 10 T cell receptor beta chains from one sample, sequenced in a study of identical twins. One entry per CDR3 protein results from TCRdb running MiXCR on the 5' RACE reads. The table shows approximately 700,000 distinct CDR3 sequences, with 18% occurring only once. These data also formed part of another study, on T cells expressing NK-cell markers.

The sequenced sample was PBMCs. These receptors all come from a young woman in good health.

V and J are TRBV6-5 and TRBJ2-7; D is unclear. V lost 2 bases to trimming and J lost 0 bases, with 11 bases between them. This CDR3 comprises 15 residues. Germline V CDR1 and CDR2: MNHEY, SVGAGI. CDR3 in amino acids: CASSYLRTASYEQYF. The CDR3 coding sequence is TGTGCCAGCAGTTACCTAAGGACGGCCTCCTACGAGCAGTACTTC.

The CDR3: CASSFQDRGADTQYF. DNA of the CDR3: TGCGCCAGCAGCTTTCAAGACAGGGGGGCAGATACGCAGTATTTT. The chain combines TRBV5-1 with TRBJ2-3; TRBD1 matches 9 bases. This CDR3 spans 15 amino acids. Losses at the gene ends were 2 bases for V and 4 bases for J; bases not matched to a gene: 5. CDR1 SGHRS and CDR2 YFSETQ come from the germline V gene.

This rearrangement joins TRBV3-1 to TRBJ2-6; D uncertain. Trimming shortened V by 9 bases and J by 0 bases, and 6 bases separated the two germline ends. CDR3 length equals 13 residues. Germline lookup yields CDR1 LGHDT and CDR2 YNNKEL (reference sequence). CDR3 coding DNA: TGTGCCAGTTATGGCTCTGGGGCCAACGTCCTGACTTTC. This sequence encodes CASYGSGANVLTF.

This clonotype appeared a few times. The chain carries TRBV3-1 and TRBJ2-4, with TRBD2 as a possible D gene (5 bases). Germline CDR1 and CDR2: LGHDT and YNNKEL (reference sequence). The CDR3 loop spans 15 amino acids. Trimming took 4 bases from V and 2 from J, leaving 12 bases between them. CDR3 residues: CASSPVGSSKNIQYF. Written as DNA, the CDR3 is TGTGCCAGCAGCCCCGTAGGGAGTTCCAAAAACATTCAGTACTTC.

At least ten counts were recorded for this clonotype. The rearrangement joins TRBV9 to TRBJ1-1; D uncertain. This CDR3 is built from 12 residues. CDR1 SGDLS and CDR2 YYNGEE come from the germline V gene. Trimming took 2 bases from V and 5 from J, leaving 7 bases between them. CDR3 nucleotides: TGTGCCAGCAGCGTCTCAGGAACTGAAGCTTTCTTT. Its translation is CASSVSGTEAFF.

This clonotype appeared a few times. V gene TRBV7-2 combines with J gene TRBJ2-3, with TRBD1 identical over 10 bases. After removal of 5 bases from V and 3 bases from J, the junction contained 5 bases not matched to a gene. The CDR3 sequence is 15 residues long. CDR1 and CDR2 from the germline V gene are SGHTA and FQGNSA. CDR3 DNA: TGTGCCAGCAGCCGCAGGGACAGGGGAACAGATACGCAGTATTTT. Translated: CASSRRDRGTDTQYF. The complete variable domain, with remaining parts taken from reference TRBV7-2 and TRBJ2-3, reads GAGVSQSPSNKVTEKGKDVELRCDPISGHTALYWYRQSLGQGLEFLIYFQGNSAPDKSGLPSDRFSAERTGGSVSTLTIQRTQQEDSAVYLCASSRRDRGTDTQYFGPGTRLTVL.

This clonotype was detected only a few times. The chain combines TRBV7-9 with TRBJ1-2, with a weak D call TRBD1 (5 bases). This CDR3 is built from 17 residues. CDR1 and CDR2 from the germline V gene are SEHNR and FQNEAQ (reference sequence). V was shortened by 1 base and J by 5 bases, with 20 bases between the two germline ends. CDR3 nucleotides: TGTGCCAGCAGCTTAGATGGGGGAGGCAGATCCGAATATGGCTACACCTTC. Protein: CASSLDGGGRSEYGYTF. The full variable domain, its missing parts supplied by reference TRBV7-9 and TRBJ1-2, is DTGVSQNPRHKITKRGQNVTFRCDPISEHNRLYWYRQTLGQGPEFLTYFQNEAQLEKSRLLSDRFSAERPKGSFSTLEIQRTEQGDSAMYLCASSLDGGGRSEYGYTFGSGTRLTVV.

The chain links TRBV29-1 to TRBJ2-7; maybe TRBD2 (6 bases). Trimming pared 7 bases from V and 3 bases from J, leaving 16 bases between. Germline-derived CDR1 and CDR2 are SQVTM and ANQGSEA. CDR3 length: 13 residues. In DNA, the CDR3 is TGCAGCGCCGTCGTCGGGGGTAGCTACGAGCAGTACTTC. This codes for CSAVVGGSYEQYF.

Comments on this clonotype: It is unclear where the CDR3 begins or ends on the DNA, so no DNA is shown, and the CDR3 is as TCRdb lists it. The CDR3 is CATSDFGEEQFF. The chain combines TRBV24-1 with TRBJ2-1. From germline, CDR1 is KGHDR and CDR2 SFDVKD. The CDR3 length equals 12 residues, ends included.

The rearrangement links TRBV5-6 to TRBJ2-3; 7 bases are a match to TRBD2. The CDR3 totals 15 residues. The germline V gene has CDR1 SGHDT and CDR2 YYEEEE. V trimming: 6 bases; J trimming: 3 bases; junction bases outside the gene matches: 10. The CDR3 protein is CASNSGRLATDTQYF. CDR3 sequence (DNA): TGTGCCAGCAATTCTGGGAGACTAGCTACAGATACGCAGTATTTT.